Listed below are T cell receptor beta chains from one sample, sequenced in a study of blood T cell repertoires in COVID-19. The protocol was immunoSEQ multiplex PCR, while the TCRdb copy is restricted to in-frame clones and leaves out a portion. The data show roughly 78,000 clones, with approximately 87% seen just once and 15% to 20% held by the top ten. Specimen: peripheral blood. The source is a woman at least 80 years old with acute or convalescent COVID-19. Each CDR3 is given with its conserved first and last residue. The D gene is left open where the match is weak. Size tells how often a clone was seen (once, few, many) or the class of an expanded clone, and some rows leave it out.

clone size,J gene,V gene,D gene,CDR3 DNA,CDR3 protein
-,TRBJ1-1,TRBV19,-,TGTGCCAGTAGTCCGCGGGGTGGCACTGAAGCTTTCTTT,CASSPRGGTEAFF
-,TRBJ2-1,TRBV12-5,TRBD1,TGTGCTAGTGTCGACGACAGGGAGCTTTACAATGAGCAGTTCTTC,CASVDDRELYNEQFF
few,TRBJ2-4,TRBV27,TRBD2,TGTGCCAGCGGGGCCGGGACTAGCTATACGTCACGGTACTTC,CASGAGTSYTSRYF
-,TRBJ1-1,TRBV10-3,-,TGTGCCATCAGTGAGTCGAAAGGGGTGAACACTGAAGCTTTCTTT,CAISESKGVNTEAFF
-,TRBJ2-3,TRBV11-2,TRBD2,TGTGCCAGCAGCTCCGTAGCGGGAGGGCCAACAGATACGCAGTATTTT,CASSSVAGGPTDTQYF
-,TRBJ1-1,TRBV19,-,TGTGCCAGTGAAGGACAGAAATTGGCTGAAGCTTTCTTT,CASEGQKLAEAFF
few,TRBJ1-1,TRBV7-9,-,TGTGCCAGCAGCTTAGAGGTTGGGGGGGCTGAAGCTTTCTTT,CASSLEVGGAEAFF
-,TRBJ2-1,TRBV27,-,TGTGCCAGCAGGACGGATGGGGCGATCTCCTACAATGAGCAGTTCTTC,CASRTDGAISYNEQFF
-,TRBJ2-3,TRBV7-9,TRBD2,TGTGCCAGCAGCCCCCGGACTAGCGGGGGAACAGATACGCAGTATTTT,CASSPRTSGGTDTQYF
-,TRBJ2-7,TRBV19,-,TGTGCCAGTAGACAGGGAGCCAACTACGAGCAGTACTTC,CASRQGANYEQYF
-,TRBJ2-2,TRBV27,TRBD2,TGTGCCAGCAGTATTCGACTAGCGGGAGGGCCCGGGGAGCTGTTTTTT,CASSIRLAGGPGELFF
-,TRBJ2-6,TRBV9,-,TGTGCCAGCAGCGTAGGGCCCTCTGGGGCCAACGTCCTGACTTTC,CASSVGPSGANVLTF
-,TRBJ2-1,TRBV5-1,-,TGCGCCAGCAGCTTCGGGTCGCTCTCCTACAATGAGCAGTTCTTC,CASSFGSLSYNEQFF
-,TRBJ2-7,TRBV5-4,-,TGTGCCAGCAGCTTGGGGGGGACATGGGAGCAGTACTTC,CASSLGGTWEQYF
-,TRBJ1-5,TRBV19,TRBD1,TGTGCCAGTACCAATGGGGGGACAGGGAGTATGAGCAATCAGCCCCAGCATTTT,CASTNGGTGSMSNQPQHF
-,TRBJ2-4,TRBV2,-,TGTGCCAGCAGTATTTCCCTAGCCAAAAACATTCAGTACTTC,CASSISLAKNIQYF
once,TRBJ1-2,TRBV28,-,TGTGCCAGCAGCAGACCCAGGGAGGTTATCTATGGCTACACCTTC,CASSRPREVIYGYTF
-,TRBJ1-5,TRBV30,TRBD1,TGTGCCTATAAACAGGGGGCGCGCAATCAGCCCCAGCATTTT,CAYKQGARNQPQHF
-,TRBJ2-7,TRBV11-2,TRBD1,TGTGCCAGCAGCCCGAGGACAGGGGGCGCGGGGAGCTCCTACGAGCAGTACTTC,CASSPRTGGAGSSYEQYF
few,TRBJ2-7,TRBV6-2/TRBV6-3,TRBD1,TGTGCCAGCAGTTGGGGACAGGGTGGTTACGAGCAGTACTTC,CASSWGQGGYEQYF
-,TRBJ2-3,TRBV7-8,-,TGTGCCAGCAGCCGCGTGCGCGCCAACACAGATACGCAGTATTTT,CASSRVRANTDTQYF
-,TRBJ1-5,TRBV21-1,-,TGTGCCAGCAGCAAGGAGACAGCCAACAATCAGCCCCAGCATTTT,CASSKETANNQPQHF
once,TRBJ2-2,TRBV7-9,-,TGTGCCAGCAGCACTCCAGGGAACACCGGGGAGCTGTTTTTT,CASSTPGNTGELFF
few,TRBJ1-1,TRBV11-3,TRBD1,TGTGCCAGCAGAAAGCCGGGACAGGGAATTGAAGCTTTCTTT,CASRKPGQGIEAFF
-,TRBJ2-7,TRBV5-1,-,TGCGCCAGCGCAGACACCGGCAGCTACGAGCAGTACTTC,CASADTGSYEQYF
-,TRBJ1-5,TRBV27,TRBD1,TGTGCCAGCAGTCCTAGGGGACAGGTCCATCAGCCCCAGCATTTT,CASSPRGQVHQPQHF
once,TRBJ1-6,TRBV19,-,TGTGCCAGTAGCCTCGTTCAGTCGGGATCGAATAATTCACCCCTCCACTTT,CASSLVQSGSNNSPLHF
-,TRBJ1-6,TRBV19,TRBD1,TGTGCCACCAAACAGGGGGCGCCTAATTCACCCCTCCACTTT,CATKQGAPNSPLHF
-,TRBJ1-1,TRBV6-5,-,TGTGCCAGCAGTCACCCCCCAGCGCTTTTAGCTTTCTTT,CASSHPPALLAFF
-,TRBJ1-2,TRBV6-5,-,TGTGCCAGCAGTTGGACAGTTAACGATGGCTACACCTTC,CASSWTVNDGYTF
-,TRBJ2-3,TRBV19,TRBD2,TGTGCCAGTAGTATAGATGAGGGACTAGCGGGCCGAGGGGATACGCAGTATTTT,CASSIDEGLAGRGDTQYF
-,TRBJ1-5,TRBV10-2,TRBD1,TGCGCCAGCAGTCTTTTTAGCCAGGGGGTGGGCAATCAGCCCCAGCATTTT,CASSLFSQGVGNQPQHF
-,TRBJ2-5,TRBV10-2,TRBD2,TGCGCCAGCTCCGGGACTAGGGGTGAGACCCAGTACTTC,CASSGTRGETQYF
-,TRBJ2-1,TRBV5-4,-,TGTGCCAGCAGCTTGGGGGACAACCTCTACAATGAGCAGTTCTTC,CASSLGDNLYNEQFF
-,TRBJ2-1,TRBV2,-,TGTGCCAGCAGTGAAGGAGGGTTCAATGAGCAGTTCTTC,CASSEGGFNEQFF
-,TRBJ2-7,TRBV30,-,TGTGCCTGGAGCGTCGCCCTCAGCTCCTACGAGCAGTACTTC,CAWSVALSSYEQYF
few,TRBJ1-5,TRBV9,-,TGTGCCAGCAGCGTAGAGAACCTAAGCCCGATTGATCAGCCCCAGCATTTT,CASSVENLSPIDQPQHF
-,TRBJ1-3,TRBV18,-,TGTGCCAGCTCCCCCAACTCCCGCTCTGGAAACACCATATATTTT,CASSPNSRSGNTIYF
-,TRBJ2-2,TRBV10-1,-,TGCGCCAGCGGAAGGGGTCAGGGAAAGCTGTTTTTT,CASGRGQGKLFF
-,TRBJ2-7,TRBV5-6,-,TGTGCCAGCAGTTATGCGGAGGGTAGGCAGTACTTC,CASSYAEGRQYF
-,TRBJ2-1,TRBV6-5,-,TGTGCCAGCAGTTACTCGCGGGACTCCTACAATGAGCAGTTCTTC,CASSYSRDSYNEQFF
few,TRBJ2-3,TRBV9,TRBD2,TGTGCCAGCAGCGAGACCGGGACTATCTTCGGTTTCACAGATACGCAGTATTTT,CASSETGTIFGFTDTQYF
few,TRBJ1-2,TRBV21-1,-,TGTGCCAGCAGCAAAGCGGAAGCCCCAGGGGGCTATGGCTACACCTTC,CASSKAEAPGGYGYTF
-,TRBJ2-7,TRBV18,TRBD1,TGTGCCAGCTCACGCCCCGGGACAGCTATATACGAGCAGTACTTC,CASSRPGTAIYEQYF
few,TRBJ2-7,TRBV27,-,TGTGCCAGCAGTACAGCGAGCAGGGTTGACTACGAGCAGTACTTC,CASSTASRVDYEQYF
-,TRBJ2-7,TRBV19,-,TGTGCCAGTAGTATCTCGGCAGGGGAATACGAGCAGTACTTC,CASSISAGEYEQYF
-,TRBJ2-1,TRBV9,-,TGTGCCAGCAGCGGCGACTCCCCGGATGAGCAGTTCTTC,CASSGDSPDEQFF
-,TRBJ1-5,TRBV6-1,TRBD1,TGTGCCAGCAGTGAGACAGGGGGCCAGCCCCAGCATTTT,CASSETGGQPQHF
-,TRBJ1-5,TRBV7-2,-,TGTGCCGAGGGGCCCCAGCATTTT,CAEGPQHF
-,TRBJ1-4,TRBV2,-,TGTGCCAGCCGGGTCGGATTGGGAGCAACTAATGAAAAACTGTTTTTT,CASRVGLGATNEKLFF